These 5 T cell receptor beta chains were sequenced from one sample in a study of T cell repertoires in cytomegalovirus infection. No antigen is known for these receptors. A single record per CDR3 protein comes from TCRdb applying MiXCR to the reads. The repertoire includes 250,000 to 300,000 distinct CDR3 sequences, under 25% of them detected once, and about 20% sits in the top ten. The sample here was cultured PBMCs, taken from culture after CMV antigen stimulation. The receptors come from a human donor in good health (CMV status not recorded). Some clones in this sample may be carry-over from other donors' samples.

The rearrangement links TRBV4-1 to TRBJ2-7; TRBD1 aligns across 8 bases. CDR1 is MGHRA and CDR2 is YSYEKL in the germline V gene. The ends lost 5 bases at V and 2 bases at J; junction bases unmatched: 8. The CDR3 is 15 residues long. This chain's CDR3 is CASSYAGTGTYEQYF. The CDR3 DNA follows: TGCGCCAGCAGCTACGCCGGGACAGGTACCTACGAGCAGTACTTC.

The chain uses TRBV7-9 and TRBJ2-5; TRBD1 matches 7 bases. V lost 5 bases to trimming and J lost 8 bases; unmatched junction nucleotides: 11. In germline, CDR1 is SEHNR, CDR2 FQNEAQ (reference sequence). This CDR3 is built from 14 residues. This CDR3 is CASSRLQGRLTQYF. For the CDR3, the DNA is TGTGCCAGCAGCCGCCTACAGGGGCGGCTCACCCAGTACTTC.

This chain links TRBV7-7 with TRBJ2-7; 10 bases map to TRBD2. Germline V gene sequence: CDR1 SSHAT, CDR2 FNYEAQ (reference sequence). The CDR3 is 14 amino acids. The CDR3 DNA is TGTGCTAGCAGCCCTGTTAGCGGGAGGATCGAGCAGTACGTC. As protein: CASSPVSGRIEQYV.

V is TRBV20-1 and J is TRBJ2-3, with a weak D call TRBD2 (5 bases). Germline CDR1 reads DFQATT; CDR2 reads SNEGSKA (reference sequence). CDR3 length: 15 amino acids. Trimming took off 4 bases at V and 0 bases at J, with 14 bases between the two ends. This CDR3 reads CSAIHARGSTDTQYF. The CDR3 bases are TGCAGTGCTATCCACGCACGGGGAAGCACAGATACGCAGTATTTT.

This clonotype appeared a few times. The rearrangement links TRBV4-1 to TRBJ2-6; D might be TRBD1 (6 bases). Deletions cut 4 bases from V and 1 base from J, with 11 bases between. The CDR3 contains 16 residues. Germline V gene lookup returns CDR1 MGHRA and CDR2 YSYEKL. This CDR3 reads CASSRDTASGANVLTF. The CDR3 DNA reads as TGCGCCAGCAGCCGGGACACAGCTTCTGGGGCCAACGTCCTGACTTTC.